These T cell receptor beta chains were read from a single sample in a study of Tregs in tolerant kidney transplant recipients. Assay used: immunoSEQ multiplex PCR; TCRdb lists only in-frame clones, some missing. This table holds roughly 80,000 clones, 95% to 98% found once. Here the sequenced sample was CD4+ T cells from blood, taken before the transplant. These receptors were collected from a human donor who received a combined kidney and bone marrow transplant. Both conserved end residues are part of each CDR3. The D gene is left open where the match is weak. Expanded clones are given a class, and other clones once, few, many or no size at all.

d_gene,len,abundance,v_gene,j_gene,CDR3aa,CDR3nt
.,16,.,TRBV6-1,TRBJ1-5,CASSVVGHHSNQPQHF,TGTGCCAGCAGTGTAGTAGGACATCATAGCAATCAGCCCCAGCATTTT
.,15,.,TRBV18,TRBJ1-3,CASSPGRDSGNTIYF,TGTGCCAGCTCACCTGGGCGGGACTCTGGAAACACCATATATTTT
.,14,.,TRBV7-2,TRBJ2-7,CASSDILPGNEQYF,TGTGCCAGCAGCGACATATTGCCGGGGAATGAGCAGTACTTC
TRBD1,16,.,TRBV19,TRBJ1-5,CASSILGQGDNQPQHF,TGTGCCAGTAGTATCCTAGGACAGGGGGACAATCAGCCCCAGCATTTT
.,14,.,TRBV5-1,TRBJ1-2,CASRPQREYYGYTF,TGCGCCAGCAGACCTCAACGGGAGTACTATGGCTACACCTTC
TRBD2,21,.,TRBV30,TRBJ2-4,CAWSVGPMGLAGGRAKNIQYF,TGTGCCTGGAGTGTAGGCCCGATGGGACTAGCGGGAGGGCGAGCCAAAAACATTCAGTACTTC
.,15,.,TRBV2,TRBJ2-5,CASSPTWRVGETQYF,TGTGCCAGCAGCCCGACATGGAGGGTCGGAGAGACCCAGTACTTC
.,13,once,TRBV10-3,TRBJ2-5,CAISVSTVETQYF,TGTGCCATCAGTGTCTCAACGGTGGAGACCCAGTACTTC
.,12,.,TRBV2,TRBJ2-7,CASRGLFYEQYF,TGTGCCAGCAGGGGACTGTTCTACGAGCAGTACTTC
TRBD2,18,.,TRBV19,TRBJ2-1,CASSTRTSGSANYNEQFF,TGTGCCAGTAGTACGAGGACTAGCGGGAGTGCAAACTACAATGAGCAGTTCTTC
.,15,.,TRBV30,TRBJ1-4,CAWSVPRVNNEKLFF,TGTGCCTGGAGTGTACCGAGGGTGAATAATGAAAAACTGTTTTTT
.,13,.,TRBV30,TRBJ1-5,CAWSVRESQPQHF,TGTGCCTGGAGTGTGAGGGAGAGTCAGCCCCAGCATTTT
.,12,.,TRBV30,TRBJ1-1,CAWGPRDTEAFF,TGTGCCTGGGGACCGAGGGACACTGAAGCTTTCTTT
.,14,.,TRBV18,TRBJ2-2,CASSPGPGTGELFF,TGTGCCAGCTCACCGGGGCCAGGCACCGGGGAGCTGTTTTTT
.,19,.,TRBV21-1,TRBJ2-3,CASSKGCAGTSGNTDTQYF,TGTGCCAGCAGCAAAGGATGCGCCGGGACTAGCGGGAACACAGATACGCAGTATTTT
.,12,.,TRBV7-8,TRBJ1-2,CASSSHREGYTF,TGTGCCAGCAGCTCCCACAGGGAGGGCTACACCTTC
TRBD1,15,.,TRBV6-5,TRBJ1-1,CASSYSYRGTTEAFF,TGTGCCAGCAGTTACTCATACAGGGGGACCACTGAAGCTTTCTTT
.,14,.,TRBV7-2,TRBJ2-7,CASSTRANYYEQYF,TGTGCCAGCAGCACTAGGGCGAACTACTACGAGCAGTACTTC
.,14,.,TRBV28,TRBJ1-2,CASSYPPPGNGYTF,TGTGCCAGCAGTTACCCACCCCCCGGGAATGGCTACACCTTC
TRBD2,17,.,TRBV19,TRBJ2-7,CASSMFSMSSGKYEQYF,TGTGCCAGTAGTATGTTCTCCATGTCTAGCGGAAAATACGAGCAGTACTTC
.,14,.,TRBV19,TRBJ2-7,CASSSQVSSYEQYF,TGTGCCAGTAGTAGCCAGGTATCATCCTACGAGCAGTACTTC
.,18,.,TRBV21-1,TRBJ2-1,CASSKATERLATRNEQFF,TGTGCCAGCAGCAAAGCGACGGAACGACTAGCGACACGCAATGAGCAGTTCTTC
TRBD1,14,.,TRBV11-2,TRBJ1-2,CASSSGTGGYGYTF,TGTGCCAGCAGCTCCGGGACAGGGGGCTATGGCTACACCTTC
TRBD1,17,.,TRBV4-3,TRBJ2-6,CASSTQGAHSGANVLTF,TGCGCCAGCAGCACACAGGGGGCTCACTCTGGGGCCAACGTCCTGACTTTC
.,13,once,TRBV7-2,TRBJ2-5,CASRFTGQETQYF,TGTGCCAGCAGATTTACAGGTCAAGAGACCCAGTACTTC
TRBD1,15,.,TRBV19,TRBJ1-1,CASSTQTGYSTEAFF,TGTGCCAGTAGTACCCAGACAGGGTATAGCACTGAAGCTTTCTTT
TRBD1,18,once,TRBV7-2,TRBJ1-5,CASTLLPPDRDLNQPQHF,TGTGCCAGCACCCTCTTGCCCCCTGACAGGGATCTCAATCAGCCCCAGCATTTT
TRBD1,14,.,TRBV28,TRBJ1-6,CASGRDRVPSPLHF,TGTGCCAGCGGCCGGGACAGGGTTCCTTCACCCCTCCACTTT
TRBD2,16,.,TRBV19,TRBJ2-2,CASKVNGRAEDGELFF,TGTGCCAGTAAGGTTAACGGGAGGGCCGAAGACGGGGAGCTGTTTTTT
.,14,.,TRBV7-3,TRBJ2-3,CASSLTSGTDTQYF,TGTGCCAGCAGCTTAACGTCAGGCACAGATACGCAGTATTTT
TRBD2,14,.,TRBV27,TRBJ2-1,CASNIAGGPNEQFF,TGTGCCAGCAACATAGCGGGAGGGCCCAATGAGCAGTTCTTC
TRBD1,17,.,TRBV18,TRBJ1-5,CASSPSSRGTGNQPQHF,TGTGCCAGCTCACCATCCTCCCGCGGGACAGGGAATCAGCCCCAGCATTTT
.,15,.,TRBV5-1,TRBJ2-2,CASSLVEANTGELFF,TGCGCCAGCAGCTTGGTAGAAGCGAACACCGGGGAGCTGTTTTTT
TRBD2,16,.,TRBV7-2,TRBJ2-1,CASTGLAGTAENEQFF,TGTGCCAGCACCGGACTAGCGGGGACTGCTGAGAATGAGCAGTTCTTC
TRBD1,13,.,TRBV29-1,TRBJ1-4,CSVGTGQREKLFF,TGCAGCGTGGGGACAGGGCAGCGGGAAAAACTGTTTTTT
.,15,once,TRBV5-1,TRBJ2-3,CASSLGRVNTDTQYF,TGCGCCAGCAGCTTGGGGCGGGTGAACACAGATACGCAGTATTTT
.,14,.,TRBV19,TRBJ1-2,CASSIFLGNYGYTF,TGTGCCAGTAGTATTTTTCTCGGTAACTATGGCTACACCTTC
.,13,.,TRBV7-3,TRBJ2-3,CASSLGLTDTQYF,TGTGCCAGCAGCTTAGGACTTACAGATACGCAGTATTTT
TRBD2,16,.,TRBV4-3,TRBJ2-3,CASSPLAGEETDTQYF,TGCGCCAGCAGCCCTTTAGCGGGAGAAGAAACAGATACGCAGTATTTT
TRBD1,15,few,TRBV9,TRBJ2-2,CASRTGRGSTGELFF,TGTGCCAGCAGGACCGGCAGGGGGTCCACCGGGGAGCTGTTTTTT
.,14,.,TRBV5-1,TRBJ2-5,CASSRRDTQETQYF,TGCGCCAGCAGCCGCCGGGACACACAAGAGACCCAGTACTTC
TRBD2,16,.,TRBV6-6,TRBJ2-1,CASSTGLAAIYNEQFF,TGTGCCAGCAGTACGGGACTAGCGGCGATCTACAATGAGCAGTTCTTC
.,15,.,TRBV28,TRBJ2-5,CASSSPQGPQETQYF,TGTGCCAGCAGTTCCCCACAGGGCCCTCAAGAGACCCAGTACTTC
.,11,.,TRBV20-1,TRBJ2-7,CSASNTYEQYF,TGCAGTGCTAGTAACACCTACGAGCAGTACTTC
TRBD1,15,.,TRBV5-1,TRBJ1-2,CASSFTTGVSYGYTF,TGCGCCAGCAGCTTTACCACAGGGGTTAGCTATGGCTACACCTTC
.,15,.,TRBV11-3,TRBJ1-1,CASSLELQGWAEAFF,TGTGCCAGCAGCTTAGAATTACAGGGTTGGGCTGAAGCTTTCTTT
TRBD1,15,once,TRBV6-5,TRBJ1-2,CASKNSGQVNYGYTF,TGTGCCAGCAAAAATTCGGGACAGGTGAACTATGGCTACACCTTC
TRBD1,13,.,TRBV29-1,TRBJ2-3,CSANRGGTDTQYF,TGCAGCGCAAACAGGGGTGGCACAGATACGCAGTATTTT
.,14,.,TRBV14,TRBJ1-1,CASSQEVYSSEAFF,TGTGCCAGCAGCCAAGAAGTATACTCGAGCGAAGCTTTCTTT